The next 27 T cell receptor beta chains were all read from a single sample in a study of beta chain features in type 1 diabetes. TCRB transcripts that were expressed got sequenced, as all of the isolated RNA had been reverse transcribed. Produced via immunoSEQ multiplex PCR; TCRdb's table is partial and in-frame only. The sample includes a few hundred thousand clones, about 29% of them seen just once. Sequencing was carried out using naive CD4+ T cells from blood. Receptors were obtained from a man between 18 and 29 years old in good health.

In DNA, the CDR3 is TGTGCCAGCAGCCCCGACAGGGGCAATGAGCAGTTCTTC. The encoded protein is CASSPDRGNEQFF. This chain links TRBV7-2 with TRBJ2-1; 8 bases are shared with TRBD1. This CDR3 comprises 13 residues. The trim removed 5 bases at V and 6 bases at J, leaving 3 bases unmatched. Looked up from germline, CDR1 is SGHTA and CDR2 is FQGNSA.

This clone appeared a few times. This chain connects TRBV7-9 to TRBJ2-7; 9 nucleotides line up with TRBD1. The CDR3 has 14 residues. Losses at the gene ends were 5 bases for V and 3 bases for J; bases not matched to a gene: 5. Germline CDR1 reads SEHNR; CDR2 reads FQNEAQ (reference sequence). The DNA of the CDR3 is TGTGCCAGCAGCCCATCGGGACAGGGCTACGAGCAGTACTTC. Residues: CASSPSGQGYEQYF.

This chain connects TRBV29-1 to TRBJ2-7; weak D call: TRBD2 (5 bases). This CDR3 spans 12 amino acids. CDR1 is SQVTM and CDR2 is ANQGSEA in the germline V gene. The V gene lost 6 bases and the J gene lost 2 bases, with 11 bases spanning the gap. Here the CDR3 DNA reads TGCAGCGTCGAGGGAAATACCTACGAGCAGTACTTC. Protein sequence: CSVEGNTYEQYF.

This clone was picked up one time. The chain carries TRBV30 and TRBJ1-4; 9 nucleotides line up with TRBD1. V was clipped by 8 bases and J by 7 bases; unmatched bases: 8. This CDR3 has 13 residues. The germline CDR1 and CDR2 sequences are GTSNPN and SVGIG (reference sequence). This chain's CDR3 is CAGLGTGIEKLFF. The CDR3 coding sequence is TGTGCCGGACTGGGGACAGGGATTGAAAAACTGTTTTTT.

This clone has more than one count but fewer than ten. The chain links TRBV7-2 to TRBJ2-5; D is uncertain. The ends were cut back, 4 bases at V and 1 base at J, with 10 bases in the middle. The length of the CDR3 is 14 residues. Germline loops: CDR1 SGHTA, CDR2 FQGNSA. The CDR3 nucleotides read TGTGCCAGCAGCTCAAGGCCTGTCCAAGAGACCCAGTACTTC. This encodes CASSSRPVQETQYF.

V is TRBV29-1 and J is TRBJ2-3, with 8 bases matching TRBD2. The length of the CDR3 is 14 residues. The germline V gene encodes CDR1 SQVTM and CDR2 ANQGSEA. V was pared by 4 bases and J by 1 base, with 4 bases of the junction left unmatched. The CDR3: CSVAPGGGTDTQYF. The CDR3, as DNA: TGCAGCGTTGCTCCCGGGGGGGGCACAGATACGCAGTATTTT.

In the case of this clone: Additional DNA sequences in this sample encode the identical CDR3. The CDR3 coding sequence is TGTGCCACCAGCAGGGGGGACAGGGACCAGCCCCAGCATTTT. Its protein product is CATSRGDRDQPQHF. V gene TRBV15 combines with J gene TRBJ1-5; 9 bases line up with TRBD1. CDR3 length: 14 residues. Unmatched junction bases numbered 4, after V lost 3 bases and J lost 7 bases. Looked up from germline, CDR1 is LNHNV and CDR2 is YYDKDF (reference sequence).

This clone was seen a few times. This chain links TRBV30 with TRBJ1-1; unclear D gene. Trimming stripped 0 bases from V and 4 bases from J, with 9 bases between. The CDR3 sequence is 13 residues long. The germline V gene has CDR1 GTSNPN and CDR2 SVGIG (reference sequence). CDR3 DNA: TGTGCCTGGAGTGTACTTCGGGGCACTGAAGCTTTCTTT. It specifies CAWSVLRGTEAFF.

This sequence joins TRBV29-1 and TRBJ2-3; 11 bases align to TRBD2. The CDR3 loop spans 14 amino acids. The V gene's germline CDR1 is SQVTM and CDR2 ANQGSEA. V gave up 6 bases and J gave up 1 base; unmatched junction bases: 3. Here the CDR3 reads CSVSTSGGTDTQYF. The CDR3 coding sequence is TGCAGCGTCTCGACTAGCGGGGGCACAGATACGCAGTATTTT.

Remarks on this clone: This sample also contains other DNA sequences that code for the same CDR3. J is TRBJ2-5 and V is TRBV30, with D perhaps TRBD1 (6 bases). Trimming removed 3 bases at V and 5 bases at J, with 13 bases between. This CDR3 contains 13 residues. Germline V gene lookup returns CDR1 GTSNPN and CDR2 SVGIG (reference sequence). The CDR3, as DNA: TGTGCCTGGAGCGCAGGGGCACAGGAGACCCAGTACTTC. Amino acids: CAWSAGAQETQYF. Together with reference TRBV30 and TRBJ2-5, the CDR3 gives the full variable domain: SQTIHQWPATLVQPVGSPLSLECTVEGTSNPNLYWYRQAAGRGLQLLFYSVGIGQISSEVPQNLSASRPQDRQFILSSKKLLLSDSGFYLCAWSAGAQETQYFGPGTRLLVL.

This clone was detected only a few times. The J gene is TRBJ2-1, the V gene TRBV6-1; possibly TRBD2 for D (6 bases). The CDR3 is 13 amino acids. Germline lookup yields CDR1 MNHNS and CDR2 SASEGT. V was cut by 5 bases and J by 10 bases, with 15 bases left in between. In DNA form, the CDR3 reads TGTGCCAGCAGTTCACCCGGGGGAGGAGAGCAGTTCTTC. Amino acid sequence: CASSSPGGGEQFF.

V gene TRBV2 combines with J gene TRBJ2-1; TRBD2 aligns across 11 bases. The CDR3 runs 16 residues. Trimming took 7 bases from V and 9 from J; bases not matched to a gene: 14. Germline CDR1 is SNHLY and CDR2 is FYNNEI. CDR3 residues: CASISPLAGGLSEQFF. The CDR3 DNA follows: TGTGCCAGCATATCCCCTCTAGCGGGAGGTCTTAGTGAGCAGTTCTTC.

CDR3 DNA sequence: TGTGCCACCAGCCCGGGGGGCGAAATCTCCTACGAGCAGTACTTC. This gives the protein CATSPGGEISYEQYF. J is TRBJ2-7 and V is TRBV15, with D possibly TRBD2 on 7 matching bases. CDR1 and CDR2 (germline): LNHNV, YYDKDF (reference sequence). The V and J ends lost 5 bases and 0 bases respectively, with 14 bases between them. This CDR3 contains 15 residues.

This clone has more than one count but fewer than ten. The gene calls are TRBV28 and TRBJ2-1; D is perhaps TRBD1 (5 bases). CDR3 size: 15 residues. Trimming took off 6 bases at V and 0 bases at J, with 12 bases between the two ends. Looked up from germline, CDR1 is MDHEN and CDR2 is SYDVKM. CDR3 nucleotide sequence: TGTGCCAGCAGCGATCCAAGGGGCTCCTACAATGAGCAGTTCTTC. Translation: CASSDPRGSYNEQFF.

This clone was detected ten times or more. The same CDR3 can be traced to other DNA sequences in this sample. The chain is built from TRBV28 and TRBJ2-4; D unclear. Germline V CDR1 and CDR2: MDHEN, SYDVKM. Trimming removed 1 base at V and 0 bases at J, with 1 base between. This CDR3 region has 13 residues. CDR3 loop: CASSLLAKNIQYF. The CDR3 DNA reads TGTGCCAGCAGTTTATTAGCCAAAAACATTCAGTACTTC.

The V gene is TRBV29-1, the J gene TRBJ2-7, with TRBD1 identical over 7 bases. The germline CDR1 and CDR2 sequences are SQVTM and ANQGSEA. This CDR3 has 14 amino acids. Losses at the gene ends were 3 bases for V and 4 bases for J; bases not matched to a gene: 9. The CDR3 region is CSVDGPGGGYEQYF. CDR3 DNA sequence: TGCAGCGTTGACGGGCCAGGGGGTGGATACGAGCAGTACTTC.

This clone has just a few counts. The rearrangement uses TRBV30 and TRBJ2-3; 7 bases line up with TRBD1. After removal of 4 bases from V and 5 bases from J, the junction contained 3 bases not matched to a gene. Germline-derived CDR1 and CDR2 are GTSNPN and SVGIG (reference sequence). The CDR3 consists of 12 residues. CDR3 nucleotides: TGTGCCTGGACCCCAGGGGGAGATACGCAGTATTTT. Its protein is CAWTPGGDTQYF.

V usage is TRBV6-5 and J usage is TRBJ2-3; TRBD1 might be the D (6 bases). V was shortened by 8 bases and J by 6 bases, with 15 bases between the two germline ends. Germline V gives CDR1 MNHEY, CDR2 SVGAGI. This CDR3 spans 13 amino acids. As DNA, the CDR3 is TGTGCCAGCCAAACAACAGGGTTTGATACGCAGTATTTT. Translated: CASQTTGFDTQYF.

The V and J genes are TRBV10-3 and TRBJ2-7, with TRBD1 matching over 9 bases. V shed 5 bases, J shed 3 bases, and the junction held 11 bases outside the gene matches. This CDR3 comprises 16 residues. Looked up from germline, CDR1 is ENHRY and CDR2 is SYGVKD. CDR3 nucleotides: TGTGCCATCAGTTCTCACGCCGGGACAGGGCTCTACGAGCAGTACTTC. Translated: CAISSHAGTGLYEQYF.

The chain is built from TRBV7-3 and TRBJ1-1, with D uncertain. There are 14 residues in the CDR3. Germline CDR1 and CDR2: SGHTA and FQGTGA. V was pared by 5 bases and J by 5 bases, with 15 bases between. The CDR3 region has the DNA TGTGCCAGCAGCGAGCCGGGGTGGAGGACTGAAGCTTTCTTT. It specifies CASSEPGWRTEAFF.

This clone came up a few times. This chain links TRBV7-8 with TRBJ2-1; no clear D. With 5 bases removed from V and 4 bases from J, the gap between germline ends came to 6 bases. Germline assignment: CDR1 SGHVS and CDR2 FQNEAQ. This CDR3 is built from 12 residues. The CDR3 DNA reads TGTGCCAGCAGCGCCAATTACAATGAGCAGTTCTTC. Translated: CASSANYNEQFF.

With regard to this clone: Other DNA sequences in this specimen translate into the identical CDR3. The V call is TRBV30, the J call TRBJ2-1; 7 nucleotides line up with TRBD2. Per the germline V gene, CDR1 is GTSNPN and CDR2 is SVGIG (reference sequence). CDR3 length: 11 residues. The J segment lost 10 bases and the V segment lost 0 bases, leaving 0 bases of the junction unmatched. The CDR3 protein is CAWSVGGEQFF. CDR3 sequence (DNA): TGTGCCTGGAGTGTCGGGGGGGAGCAGTTCTTC.

The chain combines TRBV18 with TRBJ2-7, with TRBD2 as a possible D gene (6 bases). Germline CDR1 KGHSH, CDR2 LQKENI. V lost 5 bases and J lost 3, with 17 bases in between. The CDR3 contains 15 residues. The CDR3 DNA is TGTGCCAGCTCAGAGTATGGCGGGACGGTCTACGAGCAGTACTTC. This codes for CASSEYGGTVYEQYF.

The chain couples TRBV14 to TRBJ1-1; possible D gene TRBD1, 5 bases. Germline CDR1 reads SGHDN; CDR2 reads FVKESK. Trimming removed 1 base at V and 1 base at J, with 13 bases between. The length of the CDR3 is 16 residues. CDR3 sequence (DNA): TGTGCCAGCAGCCAAGTGGGAAGGGGTCCGAACACTGAAGCTTTCTTT. It specifies CASSQVGRGPNTEAFF.

The sample holds a few counts of this clone. The genes are TRBV30 and TRBJ1-1; D remains unclear. The ends were cut back, 3 bases at V and 1 base at J, with 9 bases in the middle. Germline loops: CDR1 GTSNPN, CDR2 SVGIG (reference sequence). The CDR3 extends over 13 amino acids. CDR3 loop: CAWSPRENTEAFF. The CDR3 nucleotides are TGTGCCTGGAGCCCCCGGGAGAACACTGAAGCTTTCTTT.

The V and J genes are TRBV28 and TRBJ1-4; D unresolved. The CDR3 is 12 residues long. Per the germline V gene, CDR1 is MDHEN and CDR2 is SYDVKM. Trimming left V 8 bases short and J 5 bases short, with 9 bases between. CDR3: CASATLNEKLFF. The CDR3 DNA follows: TGTGCCAGCGCGACGCTAAATGAAAAACTGTTTTTT.

This chain uses TRBV25-1 with TRBJ2-6; TRBD1 might be the D (6 bases). Germline lookup yields CDR1 MGHDK and CDR2 SYGVNS. The CDR3 is 16 residues long. V gave up 2 bases and J gave up 5 bases, with 13 bases separating them. CDR3 DNA: TGTGCCAGCAGTGAAGAAAAAAGGGGGTGGGCCAACGTCCTGACTTTC. This encodes CASSEEKRGWANVLTF.